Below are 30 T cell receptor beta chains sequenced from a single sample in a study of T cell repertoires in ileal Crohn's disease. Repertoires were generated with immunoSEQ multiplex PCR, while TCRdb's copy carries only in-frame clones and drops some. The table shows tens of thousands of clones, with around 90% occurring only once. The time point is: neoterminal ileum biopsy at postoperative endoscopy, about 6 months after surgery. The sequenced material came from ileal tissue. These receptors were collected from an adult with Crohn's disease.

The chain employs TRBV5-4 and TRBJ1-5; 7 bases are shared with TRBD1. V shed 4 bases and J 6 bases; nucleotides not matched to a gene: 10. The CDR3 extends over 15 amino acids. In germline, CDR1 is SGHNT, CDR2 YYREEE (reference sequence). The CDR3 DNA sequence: TGTGCCAGCAGCCCGGGTGGGACAGCACCTCAGCCCCAGCATTTT. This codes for CASSPGGTAPQPQHF.

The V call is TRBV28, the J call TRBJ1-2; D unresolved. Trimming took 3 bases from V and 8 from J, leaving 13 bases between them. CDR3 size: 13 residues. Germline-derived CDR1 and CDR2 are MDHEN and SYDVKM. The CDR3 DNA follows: TGTGCCAGCAGTTTTGAGAGGGCGCGGGGCTACACCTTC. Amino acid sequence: CASSFERARGYTF.

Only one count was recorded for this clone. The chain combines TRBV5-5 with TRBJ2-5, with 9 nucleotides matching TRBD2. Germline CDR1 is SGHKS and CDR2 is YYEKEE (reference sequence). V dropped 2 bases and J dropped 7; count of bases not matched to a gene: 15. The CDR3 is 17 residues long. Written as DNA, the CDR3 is TGTGCCAGCAGCTTACCGAGTGGCGGGGGGGCCGGAAGGACCCAGTACTTC. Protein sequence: CASSLPSGGGAGRTQYF.

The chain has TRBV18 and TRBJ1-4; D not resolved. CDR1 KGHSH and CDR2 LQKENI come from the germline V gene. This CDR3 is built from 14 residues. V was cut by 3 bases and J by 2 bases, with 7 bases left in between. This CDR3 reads CASSPGATNEKLFF. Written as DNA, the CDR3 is TGTGCCAGCTCACCCGGAGCGACTAATGAAAAACTGTTTTTT. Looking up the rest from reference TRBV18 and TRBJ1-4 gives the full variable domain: NAGVMQNPRHLVRRRGQEARLRCSPMKGHSHVYWYRQLPEEGLKFMVYLQKENIIDESGMPKERFSAEFPKEGPSILRIQQVVRGDSAAYFCASSPGATNEKLFFGSGTQLSVL.

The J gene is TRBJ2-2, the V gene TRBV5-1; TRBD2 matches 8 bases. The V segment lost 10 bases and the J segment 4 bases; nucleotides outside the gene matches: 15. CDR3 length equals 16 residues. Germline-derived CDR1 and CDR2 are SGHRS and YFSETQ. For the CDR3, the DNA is TGCGCCTCACACTTGGGAGCGGGAGCCCGCACCGGGGAGCTGTTTTTT. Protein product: CASHLGAGARTGELFF.

The CDR3 loop reads CASSSGGYEQYF. CDR3 coding DNA: TGTGCCAGCAGCTCAGGGGGCTACGAGCAGTACTTC. The rearrangement uses TRBV6-6 and TRBJ2-7, with TRBD1 identical over 7 bases. Trimming took 6 bases from V and 3 from J; bases not matched to a gene: 2. Germline V lookup: CDR1 MNHNY, CDR2 SVGAGI (reference sequence). CDR3 length: 12 residues.

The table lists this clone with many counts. The CDR3 sequence: CASSPRDRVTEAFF. For the CDR3, the DNA is TGTGCCAGCAGCCCCCGGGACAGGGTCACTGAAGCTTTCTTT. The chain uses TRBV11-1 and TRBJ1-1; 9 bases line up with TRBD1. The CDR3 sequence is 14 residues long. From germline, CDR1 is SGHAT and CDR2 FQDESV (reference sequence). V lost 5 bases to trimming and J lost 4 bases; unmatched junction nucleotides: 5.

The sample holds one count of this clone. In DNA, the CDR3 is TGTGCCAGCAGTTCTAAGCGGGGGACCGATTACGAGCAGTACTTC. Its protein is CASSSKRGTDYEQYF. The chain employs TRBV27 and TRBJ2-7; 8 bases are shared with TRBD2. The CDR3 consists of 15 residues. The V gene end was trimmed by 4 bases and the J gene end by 4 bases; junction bases not matched to a gene: 9. CDR1 and CDR2 (germline): MNHEY, SMNVEV (reference sequence).

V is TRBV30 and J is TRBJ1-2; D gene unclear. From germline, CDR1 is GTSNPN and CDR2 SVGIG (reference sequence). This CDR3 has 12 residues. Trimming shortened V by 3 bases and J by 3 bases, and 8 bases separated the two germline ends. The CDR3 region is CAWRFVDYGYTF. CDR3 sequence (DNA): TGTGCCTGGAGGTTTGTCGACTATGGCTACACCTTC.

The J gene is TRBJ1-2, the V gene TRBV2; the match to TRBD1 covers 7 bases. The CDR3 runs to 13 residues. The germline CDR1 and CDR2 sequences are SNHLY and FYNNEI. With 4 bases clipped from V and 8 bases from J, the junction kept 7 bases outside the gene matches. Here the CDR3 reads CASSVKGAEGYTF. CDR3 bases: TGTGCCAGCAGTGTGAAGGGGGCGGAAGGCTACACCTTC.

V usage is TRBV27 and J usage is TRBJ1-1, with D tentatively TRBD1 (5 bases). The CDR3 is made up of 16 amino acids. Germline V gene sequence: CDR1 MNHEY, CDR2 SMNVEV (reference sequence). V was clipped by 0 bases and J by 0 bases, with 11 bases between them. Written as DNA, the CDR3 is TGTGCCAGCAGTTTATCGATGACAGTGTTGAACACTGAAGCTTTCTTT. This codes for CASSLSMTVLNTEAFF.

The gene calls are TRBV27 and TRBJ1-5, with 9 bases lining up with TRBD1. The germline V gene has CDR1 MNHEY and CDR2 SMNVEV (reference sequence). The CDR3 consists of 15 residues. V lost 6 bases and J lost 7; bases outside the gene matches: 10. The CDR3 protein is CASRPGQGSVQPQHF. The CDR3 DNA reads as TGTGCCAGCAGGCCTGGACAGGGGTCGGTGCAGCCCCAGCATTTT.

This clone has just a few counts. CDR3 loop: CASSLLGDTGELFF. The CDR3 nucleotides read TGTGCCAGCAGTTTACTCGGGGACACCGGGGAGCTGTTTTTT. V and J are TRBV27 and TRBJ2-2; a possible D gene is TRBD2 (5 bases). The CDR3 has 14 residues. Germline V gene lookup returns CDR1 MNHEY and CDR2 SMNVEV (reference sequence). V was trimmed by 2 bases and J by 3 bases, leaving 7 bases between them.

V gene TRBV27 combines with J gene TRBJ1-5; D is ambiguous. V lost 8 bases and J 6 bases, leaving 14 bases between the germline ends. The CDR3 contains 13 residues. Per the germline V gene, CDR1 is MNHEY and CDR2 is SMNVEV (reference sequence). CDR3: CASRRSSGQPQHF. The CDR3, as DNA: TGTGCCAGCCGAAGGAGTTCGGGTCAGCCCCAGCATTTT.

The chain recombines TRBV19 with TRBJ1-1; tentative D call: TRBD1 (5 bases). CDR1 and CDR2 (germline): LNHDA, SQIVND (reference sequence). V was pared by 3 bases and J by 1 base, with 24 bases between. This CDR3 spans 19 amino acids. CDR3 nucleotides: TGTGCCAGTAGTATGTTTTTTGCGCTGACGCGCAGGGCGAACACTGAAGCTTTCTTT. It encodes CASSMFFALTRRANTEAFF. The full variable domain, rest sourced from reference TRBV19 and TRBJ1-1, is DGGITQSPKYLFRKEGQNVTLSCEQNLNHDAMYWYRQDPGQGLRLIYYSQIVNDFQKGDIAEGYSVSREKKESFPLTVTSAQKNPTAFYLCASSMFFALTRRANTEAFFGQGTRLTVV.

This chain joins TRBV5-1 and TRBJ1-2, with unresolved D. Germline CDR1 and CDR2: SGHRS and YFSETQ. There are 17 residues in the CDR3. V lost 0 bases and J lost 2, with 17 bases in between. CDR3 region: CASSLDGSQTLNYGYTF. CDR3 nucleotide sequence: TGCGCCAGCAGCTTGGATGGAAGTCAGACTTTAAACTATGGCTACACCTTC.

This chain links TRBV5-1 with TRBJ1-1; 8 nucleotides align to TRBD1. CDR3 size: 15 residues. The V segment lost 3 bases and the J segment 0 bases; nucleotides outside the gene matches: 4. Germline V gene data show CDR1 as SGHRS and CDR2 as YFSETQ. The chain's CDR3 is CASSSPTGVNTEAFF. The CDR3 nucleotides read TGCGCCAGCAGCTCCCCGACAGGGGTGAACACTGAAGCTTTCTTT.

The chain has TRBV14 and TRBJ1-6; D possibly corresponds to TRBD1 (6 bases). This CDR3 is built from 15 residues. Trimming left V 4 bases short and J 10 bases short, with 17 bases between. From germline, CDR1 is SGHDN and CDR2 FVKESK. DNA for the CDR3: TGTGCCAGCAGCCCAGGACAGTTAACAGGATCACCCCTCCACTTT. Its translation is CASSPGQLTGSPLHF.

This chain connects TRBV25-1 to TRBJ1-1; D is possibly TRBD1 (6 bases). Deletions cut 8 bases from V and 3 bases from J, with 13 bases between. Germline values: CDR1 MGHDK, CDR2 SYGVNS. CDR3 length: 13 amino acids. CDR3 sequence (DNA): TGTGCCAGCTTCAACCCAGGGGACACTGAAGCTTTCTTT. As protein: CASFNPGDTEAFF.

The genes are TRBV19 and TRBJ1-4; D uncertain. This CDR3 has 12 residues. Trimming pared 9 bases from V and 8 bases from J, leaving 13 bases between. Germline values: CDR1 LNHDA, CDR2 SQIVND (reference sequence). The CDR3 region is CASTVSGEKLFF. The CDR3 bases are TGTGCCAGCACAGTATCAGGCGAAAAACTGTTTTTT. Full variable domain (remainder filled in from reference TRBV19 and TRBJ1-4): DGGITQSPKYLFRKEGQNVTLSCEQNLNHDAMYWYRQDPGQGLRLIYYSQIVNDFQKGDIAEGYSVSREKKESFPLTVTSAQKNPTAFYLCASTVSGEKLFFGSGTQLSVL.

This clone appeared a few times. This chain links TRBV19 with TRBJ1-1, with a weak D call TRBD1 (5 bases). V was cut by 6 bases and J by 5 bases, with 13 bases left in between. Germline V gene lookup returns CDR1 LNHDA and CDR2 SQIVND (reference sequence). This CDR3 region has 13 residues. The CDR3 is CASRQGGRTEAFF. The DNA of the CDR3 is TGTGCCAGTAGGCAGGGAGGGAGGACTGAAGCTTTCTTT. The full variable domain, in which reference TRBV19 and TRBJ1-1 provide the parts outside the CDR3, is DGGITQSPKYLFRKEGQNVTLSCEQNLNHDAMYWYRQDPGQGLRLIYYSQIVNDFQKGDIAEGYSVSREKKESFPLTVTSAQKNPTAFYLCASRQGGRTEAFFGQGTRLTVV.

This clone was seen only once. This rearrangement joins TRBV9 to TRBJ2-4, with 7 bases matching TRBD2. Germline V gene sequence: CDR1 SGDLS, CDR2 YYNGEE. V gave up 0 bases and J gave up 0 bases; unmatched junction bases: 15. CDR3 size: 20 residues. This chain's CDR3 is CASSVVLTGGCGRAKNIQYF. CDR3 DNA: TGTGCCAGCAGCGTAGTCTTAACGGGGGGTTGTGGGAGAGCCAAAAACATTCAGTACTTC.

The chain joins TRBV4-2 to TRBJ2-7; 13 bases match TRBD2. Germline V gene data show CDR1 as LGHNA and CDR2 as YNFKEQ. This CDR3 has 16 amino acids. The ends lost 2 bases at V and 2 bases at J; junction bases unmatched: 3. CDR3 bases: TGTGCCAGCAGCCAACCCGGGACTAGCGGGACCTACGAGCAGTACTTC. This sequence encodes CASSQPGTSGTYEQYF.

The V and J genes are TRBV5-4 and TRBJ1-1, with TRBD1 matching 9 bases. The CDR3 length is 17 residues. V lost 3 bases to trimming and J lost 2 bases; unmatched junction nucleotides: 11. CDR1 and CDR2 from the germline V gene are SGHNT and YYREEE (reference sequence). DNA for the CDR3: TGTGCCAGCAGCTCGAACGACAGGGGGGAATTAAACACTGAAGCTTTCTTT. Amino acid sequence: CASSSNDRGELNTEAFF.

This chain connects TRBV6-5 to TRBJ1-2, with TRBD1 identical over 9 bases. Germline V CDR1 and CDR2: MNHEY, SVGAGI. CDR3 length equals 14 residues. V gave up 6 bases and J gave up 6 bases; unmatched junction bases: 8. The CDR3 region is CASSQGQGVDGYTF. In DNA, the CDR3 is TGTGCCAGCAGCCAGGGACAGGGTGTCGATGGCTACACCTTC.

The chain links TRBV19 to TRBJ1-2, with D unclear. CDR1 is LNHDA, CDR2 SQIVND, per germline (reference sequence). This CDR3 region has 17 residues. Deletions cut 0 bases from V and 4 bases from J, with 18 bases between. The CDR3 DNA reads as TGTGCCAGTAGTATAGATCAACGAGAGAGTAGGAGCTATGGCTACACCTTC. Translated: CASSIDQRESRSYGYTF.

For the CDR3, the DNA is TGTGCCAGCAGCTTTATCTTCAATTCACCCCTCCACTTT. Translating gives CASSFIFNSPLHF. This sequence joins TRBV11-2 and TRBJ1-6; D is uncertain. CDR3 size: 13 residues. The V end lost 3 bases, the J end lost 7 bases, and 7 bases lay between the germline ends. Germline lookup yields CDR1 SGHAT and CDR2 FQNNGV.

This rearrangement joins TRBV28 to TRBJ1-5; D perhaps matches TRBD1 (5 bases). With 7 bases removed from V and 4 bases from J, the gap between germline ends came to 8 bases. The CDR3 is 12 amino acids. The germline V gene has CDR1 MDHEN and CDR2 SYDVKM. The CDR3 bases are TGTGCCAGCACAGGGTTAAATCAGCCCCAGCATTTT. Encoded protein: CASTGLNQPQHF.

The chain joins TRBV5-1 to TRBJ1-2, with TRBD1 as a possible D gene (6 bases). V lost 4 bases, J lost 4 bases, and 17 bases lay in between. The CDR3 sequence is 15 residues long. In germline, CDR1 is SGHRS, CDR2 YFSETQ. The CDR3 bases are TGCGCCAGCAGCGGGGACATACCACTCCCCTATGGCTACACCTTC. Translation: CASSGDIPLPYGYTF.

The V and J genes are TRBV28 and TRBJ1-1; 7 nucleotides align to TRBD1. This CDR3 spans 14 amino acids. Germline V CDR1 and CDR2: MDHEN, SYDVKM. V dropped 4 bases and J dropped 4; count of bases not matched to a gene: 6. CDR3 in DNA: TGTGCCAGCAGTTGGGGGTCAGGGGGCACTGAAGCTTTCTTT. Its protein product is CASSWGSGGTEAFF. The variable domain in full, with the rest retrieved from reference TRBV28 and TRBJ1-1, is DVKVTQSSRYLVKRTGEKVFLECVQDMDHENMFWYRQDPGLGLRLIYFSYDVKMKEKGDIPEGYSVSREKKERFSLILESASTNQTSMYLCASSWGSGGTEAFFGQGTRLTVV.